Listed below are T cell receptor beta chains from one sample, sequenced in a study of cytomegalovirus exposure and HLA in healthy donors. Produced via immunoSEQ multiplex PCR; TCRdb's table is partial and in-frame only. The table records 120,000 to 150,000 clones, about three quarters of them present only once. The sequenced sample consisted of PBMCs. The receptors stem from a man aged 40-50 years in good health and CMV-seropositive. CDR3s include the opening cysteine and the closing phenylalanine or tryptophan. A D gene is named only where the DNA matches it firmly. Size values are once, few and many counts, or a class for expanded clones, and some rows have none.

v_gene,d_gene,abundance,j_gene,CDR3nt,CDR3aa
TRBV6-6,-,-,TRBJ1-2,TGTGCCAGCAGTTGGACTCAACTCGGCAGTAACTATGGCTACACCTTC,CASSWTQLGSNYGYTF
TRBV28,TRBD1,-,TRBJ2-7,TGTGCCAGCAGTTACCCGGACAGGGTCAACGAGCAGTACTTC,CASSYPDRVNEQYF
TRBV11-1,-,-,TRBJ1-1,TGTGCCAGCGCCTGGGACACCCCTAACACTGAAGCTTTCTTT,CASAWDTPNTEAFF
TRBV7-9,-,few,TRBJ2-5,TGTTCCAGCAGCTTTGGGGGGGAGACCCAGTACTTC,CSSSFGGETQYF
TRBV7-9,-,-,TRBJ2-7,TGTGCCAGCAGCGAACGGACATATAGCTACGAGCAGTACTTC,CASSERTYSYEQYF
TRBV6-5,-,-,TRBJ1-3,TGTGCCAGCAGTTACTCGAGGGCCAACTCTGGAAACACCATATATTTT,CASSYSRANSGNTIYF
TRBV6-1,TRBD2,-,TRBJ2-1,TGTGCCAGCAGTGCCATACTAGCGGGGGGATTCAATGAGCAGTTCTTC,CASSAILAGGFNEQFF
TRBV27,-,-,TRBJ2-3,TGTGCCAGCAGTTGGGGGGTTAGCACAGATACGCAGTATTTT,CASSWGVSTDTQYF
TRBV12-5,TRBD1,-,TRBJ1-1,TGTGCTAGTGGTTTTCATATCAGGGACAGCACGAACACTGAAGCTTTCTTT,CASGFHIRDSTNTEAFF
TRBV7-9,-,once,TRBJ1-4,TGTTCCAGCAGCTTAGGTGGGGGGGAACTGTTTTTT,CSSSLGGGELFF
TRBV6-5,TRBD2,once,TRBJ2-7,TGTGCCAGCAGACAAGTACTAGCGGTCTACGAGCAGTACTTC,CASRQVLAVYEQYF
TRBV5-1,TRBD2,-,TRBJ2-3,TGCGCCAGCAGCCCCTTTGGGACTAGCGAGAACACAGATACGCAGTATTTT,CASSPFGTSENTDTQYF
TRBV6-6,TRBD2,-,TRBJ2-5,TGTGCCAGCAGTCGCGTGGGGGGGCAAGAGACCCAGTACTTC,CASSRVGGQETQYF
TRBV6-6,-,-,TRBJ1-5,TGTGCCAGCAGTTACCAGGGAGGAAGCAATCAGCCCCAGCATTTT,CASSYQGGSNQPQHF
TRBV28,-,-,TRBJ1-5,TGTGCCAGCAGTTCGGGGGGCGGCAATCAGCCCCAGCATTTT,CASSSGGGNQPQHF
TRBV5-6,-,-,TRBJ2-3,TGTGCCAGCAGCTTGGAGGACCGGGAAACCACAGATACGCAGTATTTT,CASSLEDRETTDTQYF
TRBV28,TRBD2,once,TRBJ2-1,TGTGCCAGCAGTGGACTAGAGGACAATGAGCAGTTCTTC,CASSGLEDNEQFF
TRBV20-1,-,few,TRBJ1-1,TGCAGTGCTAGAGATACCGAGGTGGCTTTCTTT,CSARDTEVAFF
TRBV15,TRBD1,few,TRBJ1-5,TGTGCCACCAGCCTGCTGGGACAGGGCAATCAGCCCCAGCATTTT,CATSLLGQGNQPQHF
TRBV14,TRBD1,-,TRBJ2-7,TGTGCCAGCAGCCAACAACAGGGGAGCGAGCAGTACTTC,CASSQQQGSEQYF
TRBV10-3,TRBD2,-,TRBJ2-5,TGTGCCATCAGTGAGGGTAGCGGGAGCCCCATAGAGACCCAGTACTTC,CAISEGSGSPIETQYF
TRBV29-1,-,-,TRBJ1-2,TGCAGCGGTCGGGAGAGCGAATCTGGCTACACCTTC,CSGRESESGYTF
TRBV14,TRBD1,-,TRBJ2-7,TGTGCCAGCAGCCGTATGGGACAGGGACCAACCACTTCCTACGAGCAGTACTTC,CASSRMGQGPTTSYEQYF
TRBV25-1,TRBD2,-,TRBJ2-5,TGTGCCAGCGCCGGGACTAGCGGGAGACGGGAGACCCAGTACTTC,CASAGTSGRRETQYF
TRBV25-1,-,-,TRBJ1-4,TGTGCCAGCAGTGGCACTGCAACTAATGAAAAACTGTTTTTT,CASSGTATNEKLFF